The 21 T cell receptor beta chains below all came from one sample that was sequenced in a study of PD-1 and CTLA-4 blockade in melanoma. The protocol was immunoSEQ multiplex PCR, while the TCRdb copy is restricted to in-frame clones and leaves out a portion. In the table there are about 28,000 clones, approximately 89% of which are singletons. Specimen: CD8+ T cells from peripheral blood, collected from a patient given anti-PD-1 treatment. Receptors originate from a human donor with melanoma.

This chain links TRBV15 with TRBJ2-5, with 8 bases aligning to TRBD1. V lost 5 bases, J lost 4 bases, and 6 bases stayed unmatched. The CDR3 covers 14 residues. CDR1 is LNHNV, CDR2 YYDKDF, per germline (reference sequence). The CDR3: CATSEDRVPETQYF. DNA for the CDR3: TGTGCCACCAGCGAGGACAGGGTGCCAGAGACCCAGTACTTC.

The V and J genes are TRBV29-1 and TRBJ2-5; 7 bases are a match to TRBD2. Germline assignment: CDR1 SQVTM and CDR2 ANQGSEA. There are 14 residues in the CDR3. V dropped 0 bases and J dropped 5; count of bases not matched to a gene: 6. CDR3 nucleotides: TGCAGCGTTGAAGAGGGGAGGGAGTGGGAGACCCAGTACTTC. Residues: CSVEEGREWETQYF.

This chain joins TRBV9 and TRBJ2-2, with D unclear. The CDR3 has 15 amino acids. Trimming removed 3 bases at V and 3 bases at J, with 12 bases between. Germline V gene sequence: CDR1 SGDLS, CDR2 YYNGEE. CDR3 in DNA: TGTGCCAGCAGCGGGCCCGAGACTCACACCGGGGAGCTGTTTTTT. Translated: CASSGPETHTGELFF.

CDR3 protein: CASSMSGVPYNEQFF. The CDR3 nucleotides read TGTGCCAGTAGTATGTCCGGGGTCCCCTACAATGAGCAGTTCTTC. The chain recombines TRBV19 with TRBJ2-1; tentative D call: TRBD2 (5 bases). This CDR3 region has 15 residues. The V gene lost 3 bases and the J gene lost 2 bases, with 11 bases spanning the gap. Per germline, CDR1 LNHDA and CDR2 SQIVND (reference sequence).

The gene calls are TRBV11-3 and TRBJ1-1, with unresolved D. CDR1 and CDR2 (germline): SGHNT, YENEEA. V was pared by 2 bases and J by 4 bases, with 8 bases between. The CDR3 totals 13 residues. For the CDR3, the DNA is TGTGCCAGCAGCTTATTACGGGGCACTGAAGCTTTCTTT. Protein: CASSLLRGTEAFF.

The V and J genes are TRBV11-2 and TRBJ2-3, with 8 bases aligning to TRBD2. The CDR3 spans 16 residues. The germline gives CDR1 SGHAT, CDR2 FQNNGV. The junction had 3 bases not matched to a gene; V was cut back by 0 bases and J by 1 base. The CDR3 DNA follows: TGTGCCAGCAGCTTAGAGGCTAGCGGGCGCACAGATACGCAGTATTTT. Its protein product is CASSLEASGRTDTQYF.

V usage is TRBV7-6 and J usage is TRBJ1-1; D ambiguous. The length of the CDR3 is 14 residues. The germline CDR1 and CDR2 sequences are SGHVS and FNYEAQ. V was cut by 4 bases and J by 0 bases, with 9 bases left in between. CDR3 DNA: TGTGCCAGCAGCTCAGAGACCCTGAACACTGAAGCTTTCTTT. This translates into CASSSETLNTEAFF.

The J gene is TRBJ1-2, the V gene TRBV7-3; D is unclear. The CDR3 is 13 residues long. V shed 6 bases and J shed 5 bases, with 13 bases lying between them. The V gene's germline CDR1 is SGHTA and CDR2 FQGTGA. CDR3 sequence: CASRSSDGYGYTF. CDR3 nucleotide sequence: TGTGCCAGCAGGTCCTCCGACGGGTATGGCTACACCTTC.

This chain connects TRBV12-2 to TRBJ2-1. TRBV12-2 is a pseudogene segment. The CDR3 covers 12 residues. CDR3 sequence: CASRLEGREQFF. CDR3 sequence (DNA): TGTGCAAGTCGCTTAGAGGGCAGGGAGCAGTTCTTC.

The V call is TRBV11-3, the J call TRBJ1-1, with D unclear. In germline, CDR1 is SGHNT, CDR2 YENEEA. Trimming cost V 5 bases and J 1 base, with 20 bases left between them. CDR3 size: 17 residues. As DNA, the CDR3 is TGTGCCAGCAGCCCCGGACGGTCTGGACTCAAGAACACTGAAGCTTTCTTT. Amino acids: CASSPGRSGLKNTEAFF.

The chain couples TRBV12-3 or TRBV12-4 to TRBJ2-2, with D possibly matching TRBD1 (5 bases). CDR3 length: 13 amino acids. Trimming removed 5 bases from V and 4 bases from J, with 8 bases in between. This chain's CDR3 is CASSPQGTGELFF. CDR3 coding DNA: TGTGCCAGCAGTCCTCAGGGCACCGGGGAGCTGTTTTTT.

The V and J genes are TRBV3-1 (or the pseudogene TRBV3-2) and TRBJ2-7; 13 nucleotides line up with TRBD2. The CDR3 totals 15 residues. Germline CDR1 is LGHDT and CDR2 is YNNKEL (reference sequence). V shed 4 bases, J shed 5 bases, and the junction held 5 bases outside the gene matches. The CDR3 DNA reads TGTGCCAGCAGCCCCGGACTAGCGGGGGCCCACGAGCAGTACTTC. Its translation is CASSPGLAGAHEQYF.

This sequence joins TRBV15 and TRBJ2-7; 13 positions agree with TRBD2. The V gene end was trimmed by 0 bases and the J gene end by 4 bases; junction bases not matched to a gene: 6. CDR1 is LNHNV and CDR2 is YYDKDF in the germline V gene (reference sequence). The CDR3 extends over 17 amino acids. CDR3 nucleotides: TGTGCCACCAGCAGAGATTTAACTAGCGGGAGGGAATACGAGCAGTACTTC. Its translation: CATSRDLTSGREYEQYF.

The V and J genes are TRBV7-9 and TRBJ1-2; the D gene is possibly TRBD1 (6 bases). This CDR3 is 12 amino acids long. The germline V gene has CDR1 SEHNR and CDR2 FQNEAQ (reference sequence). V was pared by 3 bases and J by 4 bases, with 6 bases between. The CDR3, as DNA: TGTGCCAGCAGCTTGGACAGCTATGGCTACACCTTC. Its protein product is CASSLDSYGYTF.

This clone was counted once. The chain links TRBV5-4 to TRBJ1-1, with 8 positions matching TRBD1. The CDR3 sequence is 12 residues long. Trimming took 2 bases from V and 12 from J; bases not matched to a gene: 6. CDR1 and CDR2 (germline): SGHNT, YYREEE (reference sequence). The CDR3 protein is CASSFGQGGTFF. The CDR3 DNA reads TGTGCCAGCAGCTTTGGACAGGGAGGTACTTTCTTT. The complete variable domain, with remaining parts taken from reference TRBV5-4 and TRBJ1-1, reads ETGVTQSPTHLIKTRGQQVTLRCSSQSGHNTVSWYQQALGQGPQFIFQYYREEENGRGNFPPRFSGLQFPNYSSELNVNALELDDSALYLCASSFGQGGTFFGQGTRLTVV.

The chain employs TRBV6-5 and TRBJ2-7; D is ambiguous. CDR3 length: 14 residues. Germline V gene data show CDR1 as MNHEY and CDR2 as SVGAGI. Trimming took 2 bases from V and 3 from J, leaving 11 bases between them. DNA of the CDR3: TGTGCCAGCAGTTACGCCGGGTCCCTCTACGAGCAGTACTTC. The encoded protein is CASSYAGSLYEQYF.

The genes are TRBV10-2 and TRBJ2-7; possible D gene TRBD1, 5 bases. The CDR3 spans 14 residues. With 5 bases removed from V and 0 bases from J, the gap between germline ends came to 11 bases. Germline CDR1 and CDR2: WSHSY and SAAADI. The CDR3 DNA follows: TGCGCCAGCAGTCAACAGGATATCTCCTACGAGCAGTACTTC. This gives the protein CASSQQDISYEQYF.

This chain joins TRBV7-9 and TRBJ1-1; tentative D call: TRBD1 (5 bases). Germline CDR1 and CDR2: SEHNR and FQNEAQ (reference sequence). V shed 2 bases and J shed 2 bases, with 15 bases lying between them. The CDR3 is made up of 16 amino acids. CDR3 region: CASSLQPGGLNTEAFF. The CDR3 nucleotides read TGTGCCAGCAGCTTACAGCCCGGGGGACTCAACACTGAAGCTTTCTTT.

This sequence joins TRBV29-1 and TRBJ1-2, with no clear D. The germline V and J ends were trimmed by 3 bases and 2 bases, with 10 bases remaining between them. Germline V gives CDR1 SQVTM, CDR2 ANQGSEA. The CDR3 length is 13 residues. The CDR3 DNA reads TGCAGCGTTGACGGCGACTACAACTATGGCTACACCTTC. Translated: CSVDGDYNYGYTF.

V is TRBV28 and J is TRBJ2-1; D is perhaps TRBD2 (5 bases). Trimming stripped 6 bases from V and 0 bases from J, with 18 bases between. The germline gives CDR1 MDHEN, CDR2 SYDVKM. CDR3 length: 17 amino acids. The CDR3, as DNA: TGTGCCAGCAGCACATTGTCGGAGGAGAGCTCCTACAATGAGCAGTTCTTC. It translates to CASSTLSEESSYNEQFF.

The chain employs TRBV7-9 and TRBJ1-1, with 9 bases identical to TRBD1. Trimming removed 5 bases from V and 1 base from J; junction bases left unmatched: 5. Germline V gives CDR1 SEHNR, CDR2 FQNEAQ (reference sequence). The CDR3 spans 15 residues. The CDR3 region has the DNA TGTGCCAGCAGCGGACAGGGGCCGTCGAACACTGAAGCTTTCTTT. It encodes CASSGQGPSNTEAFF. Full variable domain (remainder filled in from reference TRBV7-9 and TRBJ1-1): DTGVSQNPRHKITKRGQNVTFRCDPISEHNRLYWYRQTLGQGPEFLTYFQNEAQLEKSRLLSDRFSAERPKGSFSTLEIQRTEQGDSAMYLCASSGQGPSNTEAFFGQGTRLTVV.